The T cell receptor beta chain under discussion was sequenced for a study of blood T cell repertoires in COVID-19. Residents of about two dozen US areas, aged about 18 to 95 years, made up the participants. This clone came up once. Germline values: CDR1 SGHNT, CDR2 YYREEE (reference sequence). Trimming took 0 bases from V and 5 from J; bases not matched to a gene: 2. CDR3 length equals 14 residues. Libraries were prepared by immunoSEQ multiplex PCR; TCRdb keeps only in-frame clonotypes and omits some of them. This table has about 270,000 clones, approximately 90% appearing once. The sequenced material came from PBMCs or T cells enriched from blood (not recorded which). The V gene is TRBV5-4, the J gene TRBJ2-3, with 8 bases matching TRBD2. This clonotype was obtained from a man aged 35-49 years who had been exposed to COVID-19. CDR3 loop: CASSLALAGDTQYF. The CDR3 nucleotides are TGTGCCAGCAGCTTGGCCCTAGCGGGAGATACGCAGTATTTT.